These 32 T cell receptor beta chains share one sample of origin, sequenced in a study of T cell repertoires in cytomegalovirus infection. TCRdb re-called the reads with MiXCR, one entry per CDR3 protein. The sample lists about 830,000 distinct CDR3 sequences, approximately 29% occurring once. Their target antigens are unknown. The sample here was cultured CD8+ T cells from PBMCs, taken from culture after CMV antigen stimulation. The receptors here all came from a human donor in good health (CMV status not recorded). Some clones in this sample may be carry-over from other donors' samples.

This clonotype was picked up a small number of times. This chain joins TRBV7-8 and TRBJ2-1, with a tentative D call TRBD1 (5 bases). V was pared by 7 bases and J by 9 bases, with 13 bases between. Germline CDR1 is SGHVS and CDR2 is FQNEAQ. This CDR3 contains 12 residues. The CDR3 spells CASIGRGGEQFF. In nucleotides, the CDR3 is TGTGCCAGCATCGGTAGGGGCGGTGAGCAGTTCTTC.

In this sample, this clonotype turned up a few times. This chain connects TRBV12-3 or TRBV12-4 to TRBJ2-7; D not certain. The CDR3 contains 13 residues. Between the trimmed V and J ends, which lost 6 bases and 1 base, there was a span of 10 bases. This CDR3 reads CASSQTVSYEQYF. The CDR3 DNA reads TGTGCCAGCAGCCAAACTGTATCCTACGAGCAGTACTTC.

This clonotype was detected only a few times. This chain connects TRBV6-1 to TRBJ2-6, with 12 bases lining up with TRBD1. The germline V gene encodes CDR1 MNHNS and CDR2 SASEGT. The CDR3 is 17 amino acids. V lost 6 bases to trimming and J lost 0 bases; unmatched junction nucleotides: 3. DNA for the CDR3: TGTGCCAGCAGGGGACAGGGGGCCCCCTCTGGGGCCAACGTCCTGACTTTC. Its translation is CASRGQGAPSGANVLTF.

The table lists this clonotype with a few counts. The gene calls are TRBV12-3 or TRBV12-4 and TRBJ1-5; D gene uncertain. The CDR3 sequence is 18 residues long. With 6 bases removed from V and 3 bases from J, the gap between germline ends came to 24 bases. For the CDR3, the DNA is TGTGCCAGCAGACCCCCGCTCTCAACCGGACGCAACAATCAGCCCCAGCATTTT. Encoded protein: CASRPPLSTGRNNQPQHF.

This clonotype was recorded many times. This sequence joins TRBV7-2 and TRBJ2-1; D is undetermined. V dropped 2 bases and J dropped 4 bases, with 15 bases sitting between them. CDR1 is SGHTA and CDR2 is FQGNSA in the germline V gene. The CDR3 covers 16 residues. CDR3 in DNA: TGTGCCAGCAGCTTAATGACACCCGTCACGTACAATGAGCAGTTCTTC. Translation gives CASSLMTPVTYNEQFF.

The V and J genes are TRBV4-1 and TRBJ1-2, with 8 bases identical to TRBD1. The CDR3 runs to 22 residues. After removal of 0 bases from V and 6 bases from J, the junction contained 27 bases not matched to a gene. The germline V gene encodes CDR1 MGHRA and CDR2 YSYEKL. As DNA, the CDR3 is TGCGCCAGCAGCCAAGAAGCATCCCGTGGCGGGGCAGGGGGCGCTTCGGGACATGGCTACACCTTC. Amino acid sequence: CASSQEASRGGAGGASGHGYTF.

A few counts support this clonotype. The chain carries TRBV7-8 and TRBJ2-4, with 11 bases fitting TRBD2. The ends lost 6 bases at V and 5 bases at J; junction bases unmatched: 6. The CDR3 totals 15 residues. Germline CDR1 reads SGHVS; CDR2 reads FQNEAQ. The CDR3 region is CASRETSGAENIQYF. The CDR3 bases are TGTGCCAGCAGAGAGACTAGCGGGGCGGAAAACATTCAGTACTTC.

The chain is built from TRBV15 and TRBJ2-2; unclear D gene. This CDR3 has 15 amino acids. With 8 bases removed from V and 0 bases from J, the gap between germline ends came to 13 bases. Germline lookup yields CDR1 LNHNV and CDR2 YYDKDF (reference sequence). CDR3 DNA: TGTGCCACCGTCGACCGGAGCGCGAACACCGGGGAGCTGTTTTTT. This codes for CATVDRSANTGELFF.

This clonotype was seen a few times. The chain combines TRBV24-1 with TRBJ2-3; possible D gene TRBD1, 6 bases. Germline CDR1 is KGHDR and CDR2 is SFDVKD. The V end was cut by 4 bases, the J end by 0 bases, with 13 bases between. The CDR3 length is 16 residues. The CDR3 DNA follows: TGTGCCACCAGTGACCCGGACAGAACTAGCACAGATACGCAGTATTTT. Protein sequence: CATSDPDRTSTDTQYF.

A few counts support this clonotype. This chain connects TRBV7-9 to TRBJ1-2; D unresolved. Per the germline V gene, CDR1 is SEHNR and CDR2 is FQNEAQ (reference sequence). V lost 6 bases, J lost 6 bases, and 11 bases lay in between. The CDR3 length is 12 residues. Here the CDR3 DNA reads TGTGCCAGCAGTGACGGTGGAAATGGCTACACCTTC. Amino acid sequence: CASSDGGNGYTF. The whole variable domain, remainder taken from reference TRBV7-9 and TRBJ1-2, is DTGVSQNPRHKITKRGQNVTFRCDPISEHNRLYWYRQTLGQGPEFLTYFQNEAQLEKSRLLSDRFSAERPKGSFSTLEIQRTEQGDSAMYLCASSDGGNGYTFGSGTRLTVV.

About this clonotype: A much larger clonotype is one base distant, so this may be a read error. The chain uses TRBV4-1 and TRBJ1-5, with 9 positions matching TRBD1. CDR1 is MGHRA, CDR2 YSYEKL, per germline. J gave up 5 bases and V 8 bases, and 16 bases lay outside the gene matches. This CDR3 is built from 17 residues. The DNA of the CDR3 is TGCGCCAGCGGCGCTGGGACAGGGAAAACATCGGATCAGCCCCAGCATTTT. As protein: CASGAGTGKTSDQPQHF.

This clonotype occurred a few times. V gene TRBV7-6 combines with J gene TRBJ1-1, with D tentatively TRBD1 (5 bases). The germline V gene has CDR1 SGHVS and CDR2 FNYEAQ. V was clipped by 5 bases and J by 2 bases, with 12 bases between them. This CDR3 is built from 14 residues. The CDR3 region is CASSTWGENTEAFF. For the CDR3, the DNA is TGTGCCAGCAGCACATGGGGGGAAAACACTGAAGCTTTCTTT.

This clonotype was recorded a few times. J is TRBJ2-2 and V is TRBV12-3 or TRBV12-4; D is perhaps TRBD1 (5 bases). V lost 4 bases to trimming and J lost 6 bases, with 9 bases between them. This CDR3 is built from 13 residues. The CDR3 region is CASSSLGPGELFF. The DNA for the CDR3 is TGTGCCAGCAGTTCCCTGGGGCCCGGGGAGCTGTTTTTT.

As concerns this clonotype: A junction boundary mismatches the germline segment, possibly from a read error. CDR3 sequence reads: CVSTPPGDDQPQHF. The CDR3, as DNA: TGTGTCAGCACCCCGCCGGGGGATGATCAGCCCCAGCATTTT. The chain employs TRBV7-6 and TRBJ1-5; tentative D call: TRBD1 (5 bases). The CDR3 loop spans 14 amino acids. Germline CDR1 and CDR2: SGHVS and FNYEAQ.

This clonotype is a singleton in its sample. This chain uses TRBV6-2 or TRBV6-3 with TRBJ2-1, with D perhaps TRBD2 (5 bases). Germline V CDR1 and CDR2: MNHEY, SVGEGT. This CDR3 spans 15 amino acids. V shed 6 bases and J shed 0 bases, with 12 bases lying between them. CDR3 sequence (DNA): TGTGCCAGCAGCGGGGAGACTACCTCCTACAATGAGCAGTTCTTC. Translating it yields CASSGETTSYNEQFF.

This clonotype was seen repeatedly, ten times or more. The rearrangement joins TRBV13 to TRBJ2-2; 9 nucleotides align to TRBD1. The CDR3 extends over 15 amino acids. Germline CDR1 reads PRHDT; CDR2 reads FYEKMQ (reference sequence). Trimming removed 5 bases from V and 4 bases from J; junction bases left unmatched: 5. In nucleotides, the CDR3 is TGTGCCAGCAGCGCGACAGGGGGGAGCACCGGGGAGCTGTTTTTT. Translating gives CASSATGGSTGELFF. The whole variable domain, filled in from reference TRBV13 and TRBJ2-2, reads AAGVIQSPRHLIKEKRETATLKCYPIPRHDTVYWYQQGPGQDPQFLISFYEKMQSDKGSIPDRFSAQQFSDYHSELNMSSLELGDSALYFCASSATGGSTGELFFGEGSRLTVL.

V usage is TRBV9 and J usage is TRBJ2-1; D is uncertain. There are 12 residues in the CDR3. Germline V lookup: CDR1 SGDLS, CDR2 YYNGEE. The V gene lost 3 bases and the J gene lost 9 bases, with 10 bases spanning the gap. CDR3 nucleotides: TGTGCCAGCAGCGGAAACGGCGGTGAGCAGTTCTTC. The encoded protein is CASSGNGGEQFF.

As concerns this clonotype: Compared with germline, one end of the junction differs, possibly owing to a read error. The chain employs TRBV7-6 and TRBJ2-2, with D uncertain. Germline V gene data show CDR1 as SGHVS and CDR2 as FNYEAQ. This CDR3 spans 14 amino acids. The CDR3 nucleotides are TGTGTCAGCAGCTCCCCCCCTCCGACCGGGGAGCTGTTTTTT. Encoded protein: CVSSSPPPTGELFF.

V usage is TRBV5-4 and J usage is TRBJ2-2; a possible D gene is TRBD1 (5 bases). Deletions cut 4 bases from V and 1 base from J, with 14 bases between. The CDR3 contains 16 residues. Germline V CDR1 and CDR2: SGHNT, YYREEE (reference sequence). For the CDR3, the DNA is TGTGCCAGCAGCGATGCCAGGGCCCGGAACACCGGGGAGCTGTTTTTT. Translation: CASSDARARNTGELFF. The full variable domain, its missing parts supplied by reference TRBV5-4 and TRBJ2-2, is ETGVTQSPTHLIKTRGQQVTLRCSSQSGHNTVSWYQQALGQGPQFIFQYYREEENGRGNFPPRFSGLQFPNYSSELNVNALELDDSALYLCASSDARARNTGELFFGEGSRLTVL.

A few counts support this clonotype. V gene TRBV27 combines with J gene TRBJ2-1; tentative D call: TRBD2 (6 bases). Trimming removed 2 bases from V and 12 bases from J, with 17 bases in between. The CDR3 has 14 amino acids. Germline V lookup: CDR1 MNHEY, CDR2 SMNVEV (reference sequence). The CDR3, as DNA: TGTGCCAGCAGTTTAGGTGGTGGGAGGTTAGGGCAGTTCTTC. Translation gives CASSLGGGRLGQFF.

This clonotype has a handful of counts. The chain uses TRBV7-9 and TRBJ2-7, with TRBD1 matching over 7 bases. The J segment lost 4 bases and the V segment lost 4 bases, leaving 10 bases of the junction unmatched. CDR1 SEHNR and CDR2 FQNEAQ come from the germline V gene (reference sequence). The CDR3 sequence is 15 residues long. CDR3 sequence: CASSSRTGFLYEQYF. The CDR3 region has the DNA TGTGCCAGCAGCTCACGGACAGGTTTCCTTTACGAGCAGTACTTC.

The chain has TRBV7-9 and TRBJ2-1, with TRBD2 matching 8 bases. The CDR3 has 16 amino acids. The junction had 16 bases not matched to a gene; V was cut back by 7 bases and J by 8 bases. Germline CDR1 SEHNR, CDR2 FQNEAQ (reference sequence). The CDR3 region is CASNSPSSGLGDEQFF. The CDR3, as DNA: TGTGCCAGCAATTCCCCTTCTAGCGGGCTCGGGGATGAGCAGTTCTTC.

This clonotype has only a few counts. In DNA, the CDR3 is TGTGCCAGCACAAATCGGTCAGGGGTCGGCGGGGAGCTGTTTTTT. Its protein is CASTNRSGVGGELFF. The chain combines TRBV2 with TRBJ2-2; possibly TRBD1 for D (6 bases). The V and J ends lost 7 bases and 7 bases respectively, with 19 bases between them. The V gene's germline CDR1 is SNHLY and CDR2 FYNNEI. The CDR3 length is 15 residues.

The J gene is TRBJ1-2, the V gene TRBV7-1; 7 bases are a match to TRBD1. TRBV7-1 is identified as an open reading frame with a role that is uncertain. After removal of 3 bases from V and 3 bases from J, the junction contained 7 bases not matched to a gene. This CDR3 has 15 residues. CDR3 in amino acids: CASSSTGTAYYGYTF. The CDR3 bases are TGTGCCAGCAGCTCTACCGGGACAGCATACTATGGCTACACCTTC.

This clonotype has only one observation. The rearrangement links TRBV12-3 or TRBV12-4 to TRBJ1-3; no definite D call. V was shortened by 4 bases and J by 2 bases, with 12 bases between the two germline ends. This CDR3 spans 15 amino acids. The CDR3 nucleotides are TGTGCCAGCAGTTCGCTACTGGGCCCTGGAAACACCATATATTTT. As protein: CASSSLLGPGNTIYF.

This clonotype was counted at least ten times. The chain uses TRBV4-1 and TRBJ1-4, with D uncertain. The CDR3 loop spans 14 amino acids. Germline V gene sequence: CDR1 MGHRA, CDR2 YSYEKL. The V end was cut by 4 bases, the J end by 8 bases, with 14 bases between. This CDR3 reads CASSLILLREKLFF. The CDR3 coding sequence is TGCGCCAGCAGCCTCATCCTACTGAGGGAAAAACTGTTTTTT.

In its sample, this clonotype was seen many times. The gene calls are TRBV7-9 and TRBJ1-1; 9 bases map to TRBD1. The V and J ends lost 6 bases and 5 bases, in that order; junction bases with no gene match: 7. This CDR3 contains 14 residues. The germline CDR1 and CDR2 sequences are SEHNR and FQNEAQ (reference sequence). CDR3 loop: CASRPGQGRTEAFF. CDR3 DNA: TGTGCCAGCAGGCCTGGACAGGGGAGAACTGAAGCTTTCTTT.

For the CDR3, the DNA is TGTGCCACCAGTGCCCTCACCGCCTATGGCTACACCTTC. As protein: CATSALTAYGYTF. The genes are TRBV24-1 and TRBJ1-2; D gene unclear. The CDR3 has 13 amino acids. Germline assignment: CDR1 KGHDR and CDR2 SFDVKD. V shed 5 bases and J shed 4 bases, with 10 bases lying between them.

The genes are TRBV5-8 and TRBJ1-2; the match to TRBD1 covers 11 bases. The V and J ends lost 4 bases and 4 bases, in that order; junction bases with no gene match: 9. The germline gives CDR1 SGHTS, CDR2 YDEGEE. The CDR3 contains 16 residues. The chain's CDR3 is CASSRTGGLARYGYTF. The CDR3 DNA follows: TGTGCCAGCAGCCGGACAGGGGGCCTGGCCCGCTATGGCTACACCTTC. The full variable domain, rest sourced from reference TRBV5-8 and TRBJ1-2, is EAGVTQSPTHLIKTRGQQATLRCSPISGHTSVYWYQQALGLGLQFLLWYDEGEERNRGNFPPRFSGRQFPNYSSELNVNALELEDSALYLCASSRTGGLARYGYTFGSGTRLTVV.

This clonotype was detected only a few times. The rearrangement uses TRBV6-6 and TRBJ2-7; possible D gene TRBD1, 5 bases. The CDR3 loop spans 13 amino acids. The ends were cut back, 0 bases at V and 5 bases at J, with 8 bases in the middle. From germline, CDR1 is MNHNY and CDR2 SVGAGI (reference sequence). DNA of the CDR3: TGTGCCAGCAGTTACTCCAGGGTAAACGAGCAGTACGTC. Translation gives CASSYSRVNEQYV.

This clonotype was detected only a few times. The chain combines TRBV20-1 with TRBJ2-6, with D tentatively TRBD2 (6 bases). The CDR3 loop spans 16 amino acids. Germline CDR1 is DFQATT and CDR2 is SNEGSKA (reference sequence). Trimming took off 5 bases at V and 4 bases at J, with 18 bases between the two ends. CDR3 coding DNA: TGCAGTGCTTCCTACTCGGAGGGACCCGGGGCCAACGTCCTGACTTTC. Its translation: CSASYSEGPGANVLTF.

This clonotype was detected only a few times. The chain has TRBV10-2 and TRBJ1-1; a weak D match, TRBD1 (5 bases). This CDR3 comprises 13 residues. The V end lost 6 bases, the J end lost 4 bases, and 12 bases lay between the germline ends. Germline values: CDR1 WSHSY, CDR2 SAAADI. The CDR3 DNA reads TGCGCCAGCAGGGTAGCAGGGAGCACTGAAGCTTTCTTT. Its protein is CASRVAGSTEAFF.